This TCR beta chain came from a study of vaccination effects on CD4 cells after COVID-19. General observations from the study: The vaccine-induced clones of healthy vaccinees included only 1 of 255 that cross-reacted with common cold coronaviruses.

This CDR3 has 11 residues. The ends were cut back, 0 bases at V and 6 bases at J, with 3 bases in the middle. Germline CDR1 is SGHDN and CDR2 is FVKESK. Comments on this clone: The antigen is unknown.

When more than 9 days of culture had elapsed, CD4+ T cells were isolated. The cohort was immunized with two doses of either the BNT162b2 or mRNA-1273 vaccine. Method: immunoSEQ multiplex PCR; TCRdb's copy keeps in-frame clones and lacks some. Of about 57,000 clones in the sample, about four fifths are singletons; the top ten hold about 4.5%. The specimen was CD4+ T cells from PBMCs cultured without peptide, collected after COVID-19 vaccination. The receptor was isolated from a human donor who received a COVID-19 vaccine. The chain employs TRBV14 and TRBJ2-7; D not resolved. CDR3 sequence reads: CASSQEAEQYF. The CDR3 DNA sequence: TGTGCCAGCAGCCAAGAAGCCGAGCAGTACTTC.